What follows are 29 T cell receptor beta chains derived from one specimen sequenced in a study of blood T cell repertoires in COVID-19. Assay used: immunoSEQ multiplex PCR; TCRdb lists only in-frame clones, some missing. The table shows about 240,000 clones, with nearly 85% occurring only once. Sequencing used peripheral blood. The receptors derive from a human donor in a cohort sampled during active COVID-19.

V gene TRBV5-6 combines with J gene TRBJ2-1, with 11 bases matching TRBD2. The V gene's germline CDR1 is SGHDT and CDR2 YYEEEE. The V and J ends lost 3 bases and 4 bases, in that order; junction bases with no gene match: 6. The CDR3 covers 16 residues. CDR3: CASSWETSGIYNEQFF. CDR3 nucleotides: TGTGCCAGCAGCTGGGAGACTAGCGGGATTTACAATGAGCAGTTCTTC.

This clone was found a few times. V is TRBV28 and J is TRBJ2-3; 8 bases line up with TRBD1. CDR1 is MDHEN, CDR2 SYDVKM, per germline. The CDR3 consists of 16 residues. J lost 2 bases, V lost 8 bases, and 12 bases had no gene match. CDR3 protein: CASGKSGGYNTDTQYF. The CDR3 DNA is TGTGCCAGCGGGAAGTCAGGGGGCTATAACACAGATACGCAGTATTTT.

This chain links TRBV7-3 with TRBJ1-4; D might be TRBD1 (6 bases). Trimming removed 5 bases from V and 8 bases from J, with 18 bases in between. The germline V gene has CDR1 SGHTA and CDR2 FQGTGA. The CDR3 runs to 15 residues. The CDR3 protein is CASSPGHSNEEKLFF. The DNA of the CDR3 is TGTGCCAGCAGCCCGGGACACTCGAACGAGGAAAAACTGTTTTTT.

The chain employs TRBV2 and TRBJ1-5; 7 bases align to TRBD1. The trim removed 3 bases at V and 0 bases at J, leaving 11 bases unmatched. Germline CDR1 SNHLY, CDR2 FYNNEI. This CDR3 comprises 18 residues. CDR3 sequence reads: CASSEEGAMANSNQPQHF. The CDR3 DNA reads TGTGCCAGCAGTGAGGAGGGGGCCATGGCGAATAGCAATCAGCCCCAGCATTTT.

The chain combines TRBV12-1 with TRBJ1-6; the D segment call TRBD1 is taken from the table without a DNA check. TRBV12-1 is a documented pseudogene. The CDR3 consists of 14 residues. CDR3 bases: TGTGCCAGCAGCCCCAGACAGGCGAATTCACCCCTCCACTTT. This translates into CASSPRQANSPLHF.

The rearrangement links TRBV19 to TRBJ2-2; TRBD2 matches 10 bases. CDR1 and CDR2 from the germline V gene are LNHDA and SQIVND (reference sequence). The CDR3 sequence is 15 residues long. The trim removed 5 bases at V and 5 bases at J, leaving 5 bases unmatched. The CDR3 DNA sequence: TGTGCCAGTAGTCCCCTAGCGGGAGAAACCGGGGAGCTGTTTTTT. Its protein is CASSPLAGETGELFF.

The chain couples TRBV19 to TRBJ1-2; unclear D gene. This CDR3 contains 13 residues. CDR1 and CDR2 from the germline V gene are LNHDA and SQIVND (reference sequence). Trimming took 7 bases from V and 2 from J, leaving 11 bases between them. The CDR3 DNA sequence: TGTGCCAGTACAACAGACAAGAACTATGGCTACACCTTC. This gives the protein CASTTDKNYGYTF.

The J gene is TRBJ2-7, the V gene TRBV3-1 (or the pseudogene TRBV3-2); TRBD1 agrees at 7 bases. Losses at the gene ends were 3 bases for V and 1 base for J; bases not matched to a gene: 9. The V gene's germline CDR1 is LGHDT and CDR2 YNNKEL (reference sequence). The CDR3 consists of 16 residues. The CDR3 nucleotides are TGTGCCAGCAGCCAGGACAAGGCAGGGGGATCCTACGAGCAGTACTTC. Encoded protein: CASSQDKAGGSYEQYF.

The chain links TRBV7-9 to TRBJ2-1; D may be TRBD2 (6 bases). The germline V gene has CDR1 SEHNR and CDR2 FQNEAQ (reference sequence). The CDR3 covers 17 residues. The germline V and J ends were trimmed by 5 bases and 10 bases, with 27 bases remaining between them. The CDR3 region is CASSPYPRARGKGEQFF. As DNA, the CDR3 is TGTGCCAGCAGCCCCTACCCCCGGGCGCGGGGTAAGGGGGAGCAGTTCTTC.

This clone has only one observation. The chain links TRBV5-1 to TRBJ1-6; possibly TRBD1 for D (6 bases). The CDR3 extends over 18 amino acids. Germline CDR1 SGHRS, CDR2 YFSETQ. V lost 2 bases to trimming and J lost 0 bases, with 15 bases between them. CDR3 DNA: TGCGCCAGCAGCTTAGTGGGGACAACTAGCTCCTATAATTCACCCCTCCACTTT. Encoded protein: CASSLVGTTSSYNSPLHF.

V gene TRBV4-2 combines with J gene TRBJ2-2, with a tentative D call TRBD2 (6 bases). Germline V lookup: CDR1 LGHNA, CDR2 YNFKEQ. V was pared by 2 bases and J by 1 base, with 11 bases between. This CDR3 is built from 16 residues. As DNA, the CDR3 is TGTGCCAGCAGCCAAATACTAGCAGAGAACACCGGGGAGCTGTTTTTT. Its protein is CASSQILAENTGELFF.

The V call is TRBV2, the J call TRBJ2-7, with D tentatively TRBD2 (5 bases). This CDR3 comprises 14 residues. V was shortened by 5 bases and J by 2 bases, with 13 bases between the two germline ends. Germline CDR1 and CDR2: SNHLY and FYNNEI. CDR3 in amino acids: CASSPAELAYEQYF. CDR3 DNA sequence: TGTGCCAGCAGTCCTGCGGAACTAGCCTACGAGCAGTACTTC. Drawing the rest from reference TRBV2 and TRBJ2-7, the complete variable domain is EPEVTQTPSHQVTQMGQEVILRCVPISNHLYFYWYRQILGQKVEFLVSFYNNEISEKSEIFDDQFSVERPDGSNFTLKIRSTKLEDSAMYFCASSPAELAYEQYFGPGTRLTVT.

For the CDR3, the DNA is TGTGCCAGCAGCCAAGGAGGCGGTTATAGCAATCAGCCCCAGCATTTT. This translates into CASSQGGGYSNQPQHF. The chain recombines TRBV3-1 (or the pseudogene TRBV3-2) with TRBJ1-5; D ambiguous. Germline V gives CDR1 LGHDT, CDR2 YNNKEL (reference sequence). This CDR3 region has 16 residues. The V end was cut by 1 base, the J end by 0 bases, with 10 bases between.

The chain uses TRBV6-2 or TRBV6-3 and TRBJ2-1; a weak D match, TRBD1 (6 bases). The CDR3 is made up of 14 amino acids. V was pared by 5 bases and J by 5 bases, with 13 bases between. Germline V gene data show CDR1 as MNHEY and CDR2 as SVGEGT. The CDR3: CASSLRDIHNEQFF. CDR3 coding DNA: TGTGCCAGCAGTCTTAGGGACATTCACAATGAGCAGTTCTTC.

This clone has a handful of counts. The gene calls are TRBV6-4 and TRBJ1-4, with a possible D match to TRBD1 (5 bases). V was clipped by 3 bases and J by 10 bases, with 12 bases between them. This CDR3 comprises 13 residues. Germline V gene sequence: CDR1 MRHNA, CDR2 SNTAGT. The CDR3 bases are TGTGCCAGCAGTGAACGGGGGGGAGGAAAACTGTTTTTT. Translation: CASSERGGGKLFF.

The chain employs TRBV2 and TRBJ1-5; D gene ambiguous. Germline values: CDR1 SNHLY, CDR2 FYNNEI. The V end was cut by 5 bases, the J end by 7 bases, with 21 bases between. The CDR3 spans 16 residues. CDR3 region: CASSRSQTPSPQPQHF. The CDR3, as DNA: TGTGCCAGCAGTAGGAGCCAGACCCCCTCCCCACAGCCCCAGCATTTT.

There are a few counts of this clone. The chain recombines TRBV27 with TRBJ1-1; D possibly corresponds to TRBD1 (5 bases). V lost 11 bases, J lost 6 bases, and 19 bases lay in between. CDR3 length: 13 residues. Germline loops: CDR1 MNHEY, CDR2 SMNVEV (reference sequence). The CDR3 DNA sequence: TGTGCCGTAAAACAAGGGGTCCTAGCTGAAGCTTTCTTT. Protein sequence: CAVKQGVLAEAFF.

This CDR3 is CASSKGDSHEQFF. CDR3 coding DNA: TGTGCCAGCTCAAAAGGGGACTCCCATGAGCAGTTCTTC. The chain combines TRBV18 with TRBJ2-1; possibly TRBD2 for D (6 bases). The V and J ends lost 5 bases and 8 bases respectively, with 13 bases between them. The CDR3 extends over 13 amino acids. The germline gives CDR1 KGHSH, CDR2 LQKENI.

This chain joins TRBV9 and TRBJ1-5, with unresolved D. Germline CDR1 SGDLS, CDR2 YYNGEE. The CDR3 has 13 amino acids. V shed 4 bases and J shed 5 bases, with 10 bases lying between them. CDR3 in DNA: TGTGCCAGCAGCAGGGAGGGCGATCAGCCCCAGCATTTT. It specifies CASSREGDQPQHF.

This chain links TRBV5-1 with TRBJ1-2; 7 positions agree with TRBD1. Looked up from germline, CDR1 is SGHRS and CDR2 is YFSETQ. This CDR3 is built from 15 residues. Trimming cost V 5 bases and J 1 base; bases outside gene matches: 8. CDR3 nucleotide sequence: TGCGCCAGCAGTCACACCGGGACAGATAACTATGGCTACACCTTC. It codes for CASSHTGTDNYGYTF.

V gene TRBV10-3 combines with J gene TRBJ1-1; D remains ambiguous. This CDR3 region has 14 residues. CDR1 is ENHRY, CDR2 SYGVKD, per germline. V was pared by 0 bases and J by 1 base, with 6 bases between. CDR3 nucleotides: TGTGCCATCAGTGAGTCACGGGGGAACACTGAAGCTTTCTTT. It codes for CAISESRGNTEAFF.

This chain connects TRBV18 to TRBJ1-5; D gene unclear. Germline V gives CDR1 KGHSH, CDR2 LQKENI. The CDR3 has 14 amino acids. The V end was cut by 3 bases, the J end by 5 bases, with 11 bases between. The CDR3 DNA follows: TGTGCCAGCTCACCTCGGGTTTCCGATCAGCCCCAGCATTTT. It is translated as CASSPRVSDQPQHF.

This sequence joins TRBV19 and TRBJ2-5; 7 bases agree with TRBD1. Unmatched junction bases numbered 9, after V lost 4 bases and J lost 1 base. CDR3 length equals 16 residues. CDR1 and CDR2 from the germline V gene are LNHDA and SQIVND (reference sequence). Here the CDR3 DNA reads TGTGCCAGTAGTACGTACCACCGACAGGGCCAAGAGACCCAGTACTTC. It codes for CASSTYHRQGQETQYF. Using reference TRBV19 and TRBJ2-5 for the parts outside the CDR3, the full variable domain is DGGITQSPKYLFRKEGQNVTLSCEQNLNHDAMYWYRQDPGQGLRLIYYSQIVNDFQKGDIAEGYSVSREKKESFPLTVTSAQKNPTAFYLCASSTYHRQGQETQYFGPGTRLLVL.

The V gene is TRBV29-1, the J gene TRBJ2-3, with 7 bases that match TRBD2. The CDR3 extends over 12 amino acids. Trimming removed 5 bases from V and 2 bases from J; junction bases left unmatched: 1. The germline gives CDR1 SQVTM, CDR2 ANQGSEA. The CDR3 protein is CSVKRDTDTQYF. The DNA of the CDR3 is TGCAGCGTTAAGCGGGACACAGATACGCAGTATTTT.

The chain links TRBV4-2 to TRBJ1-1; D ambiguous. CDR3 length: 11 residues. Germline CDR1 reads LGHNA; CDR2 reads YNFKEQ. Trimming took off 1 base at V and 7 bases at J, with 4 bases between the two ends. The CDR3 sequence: CASSQGDEAFF. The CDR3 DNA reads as TGTGCCAGCAGCCAAGGAGATGAAGCTTTCTTT.

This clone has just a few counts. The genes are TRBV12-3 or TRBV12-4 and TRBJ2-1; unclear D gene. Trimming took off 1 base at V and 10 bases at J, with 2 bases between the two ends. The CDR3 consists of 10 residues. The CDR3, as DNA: TGTGCCAGCAGTTTAGTAGAGCAGTTCTTC. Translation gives CASSLVEQFF.

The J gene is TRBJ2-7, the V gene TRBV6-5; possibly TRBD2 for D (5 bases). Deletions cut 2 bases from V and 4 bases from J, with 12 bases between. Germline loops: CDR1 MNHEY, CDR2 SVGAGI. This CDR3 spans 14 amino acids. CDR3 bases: TGTGCCAGCAGTTACGCCCGGGAACGATACGAGCAGTACTTC. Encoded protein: CASSYARERYEQYF.

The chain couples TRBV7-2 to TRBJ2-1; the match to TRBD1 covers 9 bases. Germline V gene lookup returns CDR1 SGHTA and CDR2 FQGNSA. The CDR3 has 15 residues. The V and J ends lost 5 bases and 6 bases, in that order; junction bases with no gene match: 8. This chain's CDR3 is CASSRGDRVGNEQFF. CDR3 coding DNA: TGTGCCAGCAGCCGCGGGGACAGGGTAGGCAATGAGCAGTTCTTC.

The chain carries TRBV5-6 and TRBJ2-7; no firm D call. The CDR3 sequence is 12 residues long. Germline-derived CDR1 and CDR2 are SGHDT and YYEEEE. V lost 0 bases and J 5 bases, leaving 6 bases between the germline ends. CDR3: CASSLGRNEQYF. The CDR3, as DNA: TGTGCCAGCAGCTTGGGGAGAAACGAGCAGTACTTC.